The sequence of this T cell receptor (beta chain) was determined in a study of CD39 and CD103 CD8 tumor-infiltrating T cells. General study points: Compared with DN, SP and blood memory CD8, DP TILs appeared more oligoclonal.

Notes on this clone: Its antigen remains unidentified. Because the CDR3 is missing its conserved closing phenylalanine or tryptophan, this is likely a read error.

The assay was immunoSEQ multiplex PCR, and TCRdb's table has in-frame clones only and misses some. Of approximately 18,000 clones in the sample, under 95% were seen once. The TCR comes from a human donor with head and neck squamous cell carcinoma. The sample was CD8+ T cells sorted from blood. Sample subset: total memory CD8 T cells (CD45RA-CCR7+/-) from blood or uninvolved lymph node.

The CDR3, as DNA: TGTGCCAGCAGTTACTCAGGGGATAGCAATCAGCCCCAGCATTCT. This translates into CASSYSGDSNQPQHS. The chain couples TRBV6-5 to TRBJ1-5; possibly TRBD1 for D (5 bases). The CDR3 runs 15 residues. From germline, CDR1 is MNHEY and CDR2 SVGAGI. Trimming took off 0 bases at V and 0 bases at J, with 6 bases between the two ends.